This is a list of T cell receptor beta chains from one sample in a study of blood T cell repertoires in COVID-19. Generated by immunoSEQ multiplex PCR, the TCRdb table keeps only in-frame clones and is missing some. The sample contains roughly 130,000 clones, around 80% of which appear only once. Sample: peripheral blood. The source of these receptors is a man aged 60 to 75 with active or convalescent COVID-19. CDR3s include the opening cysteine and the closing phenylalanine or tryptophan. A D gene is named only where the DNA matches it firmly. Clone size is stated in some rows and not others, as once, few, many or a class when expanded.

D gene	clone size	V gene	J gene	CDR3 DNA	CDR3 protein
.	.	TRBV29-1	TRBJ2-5	TGCAGCGTTGAAGTTGGGCCGAGGACCCAGTACTTC	CSVEVGPRTQYF
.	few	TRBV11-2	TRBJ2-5	TGTGCCAGCAGCTTAGACTCAGGCCCAGAGACCCAGTACTTC	CASSLDSGPETQYF
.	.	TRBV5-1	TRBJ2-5	TGCGCCAGCAGCTTGCCGGGGACCCAGTACTTC	CASSLPGTQYF
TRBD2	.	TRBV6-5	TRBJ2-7	TGTGCCAGCAGTAGGACTAGCGGGCGGACCTACGAGCAGTACTTC	CASSRTSGRTYEQYF
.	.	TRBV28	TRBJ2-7	TGTGCCAGCATGGGGGGAGGCGAGCAGTACTTC	CASMGGGEQYF
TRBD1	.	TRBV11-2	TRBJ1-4	TGTGCCAGCACGGGACAGTATAATGAAAAACTGTTTTTT	CASTGQYNEKLFF
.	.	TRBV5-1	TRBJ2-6	TGCGCCAGCAGCTTGGGCCAGATCTCTGGGGCCAACGTCCTGACTTTC	CASSLGQISGANVLTF
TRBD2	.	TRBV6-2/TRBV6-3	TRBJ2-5	TGTGCCAGCAGTTACCTCCCGGGGACTACGCAAGAGACCCAGTACTTC	CASSYLPGTTQETQYF
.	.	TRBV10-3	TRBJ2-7	TGTGCCATCAGTGAGTTGCAGGGTTACTACGAGCAGTACTTC	CAISELQGYYEQYF
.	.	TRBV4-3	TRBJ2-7	TGCGCCAGCAGCCAAGATGGAGGCTACGAGCAGTACTTC	CASSQDGGYEQYF
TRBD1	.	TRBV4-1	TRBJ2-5	TGCGCCAGCAGCCAATGGACAGGGGTAGAGACCCAGTACTTC	CASSQWTGVETQYF